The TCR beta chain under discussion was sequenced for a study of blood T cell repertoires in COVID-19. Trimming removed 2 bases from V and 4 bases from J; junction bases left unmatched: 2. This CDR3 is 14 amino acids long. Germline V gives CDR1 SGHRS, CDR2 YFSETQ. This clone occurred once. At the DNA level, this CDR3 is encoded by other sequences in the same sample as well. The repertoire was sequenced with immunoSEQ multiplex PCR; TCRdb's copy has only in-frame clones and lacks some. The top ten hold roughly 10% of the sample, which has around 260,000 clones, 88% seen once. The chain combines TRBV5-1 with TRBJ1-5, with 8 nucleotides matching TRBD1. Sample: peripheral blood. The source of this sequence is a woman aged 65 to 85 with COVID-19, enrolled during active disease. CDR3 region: CASSLTGGNQPQHF. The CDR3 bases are TGCGCCAGCAGCTTAACAGGGGGGAATCAGCCCCAGCATTTT.